Listed below are T cell receptor beta chains from one sample, sequenced in a study of shared clonotypes between healthy human individuals. The protocol was immunoSEQ multiplex PCR, while the TCRdb copy is restricted to in-frame clones and leaves out a portion. The sample consists of more than 2 million clones, approximately 92% of them appearing once. Source material: naive CD8+ T cells from PBMCs. The receptors stem from a man in his late teens or twenties in good health. Some clones in this sample may be carry-over from other donors' samples. CDR3s include the opening cysteine and the closing phenylalanine or tryptophan. Each record gives: J gene, clone size, D gene, V gene, CDR3 DNA, CDR3 protein. A D gene is named only where the DNA matches it firmly. The size entry is marked missing in some rows and otherwise reads once, few, many or a size class.

J gene: TRBJ1-1; clone size: NA; D gene: TRBD1; V gene: TRBV5-6; CDR3 DNA: TGTGCCAGCAGTGAGGGACAGCCACCATTCCTGAACACTGAAGCTTTCTTT; CDR3 protein: CASSEGQPPFLNTEAFF
J gene: TRBJ2-5; clone size: NA; D gene: NA; V gene: TRBV28; CDR3 DNA: TGTGCCAGCAGCTCAGGGACGGCGCAAGAGACCCAGTACTTC; CDR3 protein: CASSSGTAQETQYF
J gene: TRBJ2-6; clone size: NA; D gene: TRBD1; V gene: TRBV11-2; CDR3 DNA: TGTGCCAGCAGCTTGGGGGACAGGCTCTCTGGGGCCAACGTCCTGACTTTC; CDR3 protein: CASSLGDRLSGANVLTF
J gene: TRBJ1-1; clone size: NA; D gene: NA; V gene: TRBV13; CDR3 DNA: TGTGCCAGCAGCCCAAGACAGCGCCGTGGCACTGAAGCTTTCTTT; CDR3 protein: CASSPRQRRGTEAFF
J gene: TRBJ1-4; clone size: NA; D gene: TRBD1; V gene: TRBV19; CDR3 DNA: TGTGCCAGTAGTGGGACAGTTAATGAAAAACTGTTTTTT; CDR3 protein: CASSGTVNEKLFF
J gene: TRBJ2-7; clone size: NA; D gene: TRBD1; V gene: TRBV7-8; CDR3 DNA: TGTGCCAGCAGCGCAAGCACCGGGACAGACTGGGACTTC; CDR3 protein: CASSASTGTDWDF
J gene: TRBJ2-4; clone size: NA; D gene: NA; V gene: TRBV27; CDR3 DNA: TGTGCCAGCAGTTTATTCGGGGGTCGCGCTACCAAAAACATTCAGTACTTC; CDR3 protein: CASSLFGGRATKNIQYF
J gene: TRBJ2-3; clone size: NA; D gene: NA; V gene: TRBV5-7; CDR3 DNA: TGTGCCAGCACAGATACGCAGTATTTT; CDR3 protein: CASTDTQYF
J gene: TRBJ1-4; clone size: NA; D gene: NA; V gene: TRBV6-1; CDR3 DNA: TGTGCCAGCAGTGAAGCGCCGGCAGACTCTCCAACTAATGAAAAACTGTTTTTT; CDR3 protein: CASSEAPADSPTNEKLFF
J gene: TRBJ2-7; clone size: NA; D gene: TRBD2; V gene: TRBV7-2; CDR3 DNA: TGTGCCAGCAGCTTAGTTAGCGGGAGGTTCTCCGAGCAGTACTTC; CDR3 protein: CASSLVSGRFSEQYF
J gene: TRBJ2-5; clone size: NA; D gene: NA; V gene: TRBV25-1; CDR3 DNA: TGTGCCAGCAGTGAATGGATGGGGCCAGAAGAGACCCAGTACTTC; CDR3 protein: CASSEWMGPEETQYF
J gene: TRBJ2-3; clone size: NA; D gene: NA; V gene: TRBV14; CDR3 DNA: TGTGCCAGCAGCCAAGGTGCTAAGATGACCAGACGCACAGATACGCAGTATTTT; CDR3 protein: CASSQGAKMTRRTDTQYF
J gene: TRBJ2-3; clone size: NA; D gene: NA; V gene: TRBV19; CDR3 DNA: TGTGCCAGTAGGGCCTGGGACGAGGCCGTTTCAGATACGCAGTATTTT; CDR3 protein: CASRAWDEAVSDTQYF
J gene: TRBJ2-1; clone size: NA; D gene: TRBD1; V gene: TRBV7-9; CDR3 DNA: TGTGCCAGCAGCTTGACAGGGTCCGACAATGAGCAGTTCTTC; CDR3 protein: CASSLTGSDNEQFF
J gene: TRBJ2-7; clone size: NA; D gene: NA; V gene: TRBV6-5; CDR3 DNA: TGTGCCAGCAAAAATAGCGGAGCCTACGAGCAGTGCTTC; CDR3 protein: CASKNSGAYEQCF
J gene: TRBJ2-3; clone size: NA; D gene: TRBD2; V gene: TRBV7-3; CDR3 DNA: TGTGCCAGCAGCCCCTGGGGGGGAGCCACAGATACGCAGTATTTT; CDR3 protein: CASSPWGGATDTQYF
J gene: TRBJ1-1; clone size: NA; D gene: NA; V gene: TRBV12-5; CDR3 DNA: TGTGCTAGTGGTTTGGGGAGGAACACTGAAGCTTTCTTT; CDR3 protein: CASGLGRNTEAFF
J gene: TRBJ2-3; clone size: NA; D gene: TRBD2; V gene: TRBV6-1; CDR3 DNA: TGTGCCAGCAGACGGACTAGCGGGACCACAGATACGCAGTATTTT; CDR3 protein: CASRRTSGTTDTQYF
J gene: TRBJ2-1; clone size: NA; D gene: NA; V gene: TRBV27; CDR3 DNA: TGTGCCAGCAGTCCCTGGAGGGGGGGCTACAATGAGCAGTTCTTC; CDR3 protein: CASSPWRGGYNEQFF
J gene: TRBJ2-3; clone size: NA; D gene: NA; V gene: TRBV6-4; CDR3 DNA: TGTGCCAGCAGTGACTCCGGGCCGCTGCAGTATTTT; CDR3 protein: CASSDSGPLQYF
J gene: TRBJ2-7; clone size: NA; D gene: NA; V gene: TRBV20-1; CDR3 DNA: TGCAGTGCCGCGGGGGACAGCGACTTC; CDR3 protein: CSAAGDSDF
J gene: TRBJ2-3; clone size: NA; D gene: NA; V gene: TRBV27; CDR3 DNA: TGTGCCAGCAGTTTGGTCAGGAGGACAGATACGCAGTATTTT; CDR3 protein: CASSLVRRTDTQYF
J gene: TRBJ2-5; clone size: NA; D gene: NA; V gene: TRBV11-2; CDR3 DNA: TGTGCCAGCAGCTTAGTAAGGGGGGAAGGAGAGACCCAGTACTTC; CDR3 protein: CASSLVRGEGETQYF
J gene: TRBJ1-5; clone size: once; D gene: NA; V gene: TRBV6-1; CDR3 DNA: TGTGCCAGCGGCGACATCGGATACAATCAGCCCCAGCATTTT; CDR3 protein: CASGDIGYNQPQHF
J gene: TRBJ2-2; clone size: NA; D gene: TRBD2; V gene: TRBV9; CDR3 DNA: TGTGCCAGCAGCGGAGCGGGAGGCCCATTTCTCGGGGAGCTGTTTTTT; CDR3 protein: CASSGAGGPFLGELFF
J gene: TRBJ2-5; clone size: NA; D gene: NA; V gene: TRBV7-7; CDR3 DNA: TGTGCCAGCAGCTTAGAAAGGGCTCAAGAGACCCAGTACTTC; CDR3 protein: CASSLERAQETQYF
J gene: TRBJ2-3; clone size: NA; D gene: TRBD2; V gene: TRBV28; CDR3 DNA: TGTGCCAGCAGGCCCATTCAGCGGGAGAAGAGGACAGATACGCAGTATTTT; CDR3 protein: CASRPIQREKRTDTQYF
J gene: TRBJ1-1; clone size: NA; D gene: NA; V gene: TRBV4-1; CDR3 DNA: TGCGCCAGCAGCCCAGTCGGGCAAGGGCAAAACACTGAAGCTTTCTTT; CDR3 protein: CASSPVGQGQNTEAFF
J gene: TRBJ2-7; clone size: NA; D gene: NA; V gene: TRBV21-1; CDR3 DNA: TGTGCCAGCAGCAAAGGGGGGGAGTGGTACTTC; CDR3 protein: CASSKGGEWYF
J gene: TRBJ2-7; clone size: NA; D gene: TRBD2; V gene: TRBV11-2; CDR3 DNA: TGTGCCAGCAGCTTAGGCCCCTCAATAGCGGGAGCCCGCGAGCAGTACTTC; CDR3 protein: CASSLGPSIAGAREQYF
J gene: TRBJ1-2; clone size: NA; D gene: NA; V gene: TRBV5-1; CDR3 DNA: TGCGCCAGCAGCTTTGGGGGGTCAACGTTAGCTAACTATGGCTACACCTTC; CDR3 protein: CASSFGGSTLANYGYTF
J gene: TRBJ2-7; clone size: NA; D gene: TRBD1; V gene: TRBV7-9; CDR3 DNA: TGTGCCAGCAGCTTTGCAGGGGGCCTGAGCTCCTACGAGCAGTACTTC; CDR3 protein: CASSFAGGLSSYEQYF
J gene: TRBJ2-3; clone size: NA; D gene: NA; V gene: TRBV7-9; CDR3 DNA: TGTGCCAGCAGCTGGGGCCCTAGCACAGATACGCAGTATTTT; CDR3 protein: CASSWGPSTDTQYF
J gene: TRBJ2-3; clone size: NA; D gene: NA; V gene: TRBV28; CDR3 DNA: TGTGCCAGCAGTTTGGCGGGGAGCACAGATACGCAGTATTTT; CDR3 protein: CASSLAGSTDTQYF
J gene: TRBJ2-3; clone size: NA; D gene: NA; V gene: TRBV11-2; CDR3 DNA: TGTGCCAGCAGCCCACACGGAGATACGCAGTATTTT; CDR3 protein: CASSPHGDTQYF
J gene: TRBJ2-3; clone size: NA; D gene: NA; V gene: TRBV27; CDR3 DNA: TGTGCCAGCAGTCTTTCACGCACAGATACGCAGTATTTT; CDR3 protein: CASSLSRTDTQYF
J gene: TRBJ2-3; clone size: NA; D gene: NA; V gene: TRBV28; CDR3 DNA: TGTGCCAGCAGTTTATCGGGGGCTAGCACAGATACGCAGTATTTT; CDR3 protein: CASSLSGASTDTQYF
J gene: TRBJ2-1; clone size: NA; D gene: NA; V gene: TRBV29-1; CDR3 DNA: TGCAGCGACTATGGATCCAATGAGCAGTTCTTC; CDR3 protein: CSDYGSNEQFF
J gene: TRBJ2-3; clone size: NA; D gene: NA; V gene: TRBV7-3; CDR3 DNA: TGTGCCAGCAGCCGTGTCAGCACAGATACGCAGTATTTT; CDR3 protein: CASSRVSTDTQYF
J gene: TRBJ2-1; clone size: NA; D gene: TRBD1; V gene: TRBV27; CDR3 DNA: TGTGCCAGCAGTCCAGGACAGGGGGCTTATGTGCATGGACCCTACAATGAGCAGTTCTTC; CDR3 protein: CASSPGQGAYVHGPYNEQFF
J gene: TRBJ2-5; clone size: NA; D gene: NA; V gene: TRBV27; CDR3 DNA: TGTGCCAGCAGCCCCACCTACCGACAGGGAGGGGAGACCCAGTACTTC; CDR3 protein: CASSPTYRQGGETQYF
J gene: TRBJ2-7; clone size: NA; D gene: NA; V gene: TRBV7-8; CDR3 DNA: TGTGCCAGCAGCTCCGTTGGAGTTTCCTACGAGCAGTACTTC; CDR3 protein: CASSSVGVSYEQYF
J gene: TRBJ2-5; clone size: few; D gene: NA; V gene: TRBV19; CDR3 DNA: TGTGCCAGTAGTATTCTTATCCAAGAGACCCAGTACTTC; CDR3 protein: CASSILIQETQYF
J gene: TRBJ1-2; clone size: NA; D gene: TRBD1; V gene: TRBV13; CDR3 DNA: TGTGCCAGCCACAGGGGTAGAAGTGGCTACACCTTC; CDR3 protein: CASHRGRSGYTF
J gene: TRBJ2-7; clone size: NA; D gene: NA; V gene: TRBV27; CDR3 DNA: TGTGCCAGCAGCAACGGACAGTCCTACGAGCAGTACTTC; CDR3 protein: CASSNGQSYEQYF
J gene: TRBJ2-1; clone size: NA; D gene: NA; V gene: TRBV7-8; CDR3 DNA: TGTGCCAGCAGCTTAGAGGCGGACTACAATGAGCAGTTCTTC; CDR3 protein: CASSLEADYNEQFF
J gene: TRBJ1-2; clone size: few; D gene: NA; V gene: TRBV15; CDR3 DNA: TGTGCCACCAGCAGAGACAGACAGGAGTCTGTTTCGGATGGCTACACCTTC; CDR3 protein: CATSRDRQESVSDGYTF
J gene: TRBJ2-5; clone size: NA; D gene: NA; V gene: TRBV10-3; CDR3 DNA: TGTGCCATCGGGGGTGGGGGAGGAGAAGAGACCCAGTACTTC; CDR3 protein: CAIGGGGGEETQYF
J gene: TRBJ2-5; clone size: once; D gene: TRBD1; V gene: TRBV29-1; CDR3 DNA: TGCAGCGTTGGACAGGGGGCGCTTCCTCAAGAGACCCAGTACTTC; CDR3 protein: CSVGQGALPQETQYF
J gene: TRBJ1-2; clone size: few; D gene: NA; V gene: TRBV13; CDR3 DNA: TGTGCCAGCAGCGAGGGAACTTATGGCTACACCTTC; CDR3 protein: CASSEGTYGYTF
J gene: TRBJ2-1; clone size: NA; D gene: NA; V gene: TRBV10-3; CDR3 DNA: TGTGCCATCAGTGAACCGAGGGGGGGTCCTCTCTACAATGAGCAGTTCTTC; CDR3 protein: CAISEPRGGPLYNEQFF
J gene: TRBJ2-3; clone size: NA; D gene: NA; V gene: TRBV7-3; CDR3 DNA: TGTGCCAGCAGCTCCGGAGGGGCAGATACGCAGTATTTT; CDR3 protein: CASSSGGADTQYF
J gene: TRBJ2-7; clone size: NA; D gene: NA; V gene: TRBV14; CDR3 DNA: TGTGCCAGCAGCCGCAATGTTGGGTTTAGAGACGAGCAGTACTTC; CDR3 protein: CASSRNVGFRDEQYF
J gene: TRBJ2-7; clone size: NA; D gene: TRBD2; V gene: TRBV25-1; CDR3 DNA: TGTGCCAGCAGTGTTGCGGGAGAGGGCGACGAGCAGTACTTC; CDR3 protein: CASSVAGEGDEQYF
J gene: TRBJ2-5; clone size: NA; D gene: NA; V gene: TRBV2; CDR3 DNA: TGTGCCAGCACCTCGAAGGGTCTAGCCGGGGGTGAAGAGACCCAGTACTTC; CDR3 protein: CASTSKGLAGGEETQYF
J gene: TRBJ2-3; clone size: NA; D gene: NA; V gene: TRBV6-6; CDR3 DNA: TGTGCCAGCAGTTCCCTCAGCGCCACAGATACGCAGTATTTT; CDR3 protein: CASSSLSATDTQYF